This T cell receptor beta chain stems from a study of CD8+ T cells in alopecia areata (dated by TCRdb to between 2017 and 2018). As for the study more broadly: To study T cell clonal expansion in alopecia areata, the researchers applied high-throughput TCRbeta sequencing to both the C3H/HeJ mouse model and human patients. On the human side, TCRbeta sequencing was run on scalp tissue and on sorted CD4+ and CD8+ peripheral blood T cells from healthy controls and from alopecia areata patients with either patchy or totalis/universalis disease. Clonality in the scalp was compared among normal scalp (n=4), patchy alopecia areata scalp (n=8), and alopecia totalis/universalis scalp (n=8). The RNA source kit depended on sample type: the PAXgene miRNA kit for fixed scalp, the miRNeasy kit for PBMCs, and the RNeasy kit for mouse skin. immunoSEQ multiplex PCR using 35 Vbeta forward primers and 13 Jbeta reverse primers was used to amplify TCRbeta CDR3 regions.

PBMCs were separated by density centrifugation and stained for CD3, CD4 and CD8, after which CD4+ and CD8+ T cells were sorted on a FACSAria. Scalp biopsies and blood samples were provided by unaffected controls. V is reduced by 5 bases and J by 4 bases, leaving a spacing of 11 bases between them. CDR3 length: 13 amino acids, cysteine to phenylalanine. The sequence is cut down to CDR3 DNA, 39 bases in frame from base 1. As encoded in the germline V gene, CDR1 is MRHNA while CDR2 is SNTAGT. General findings and caveats noted by the study authors: Shared TCR sequences between patients were less evident than in mice, which may be partly attributable to HLA diversity in the patient population. Compared with normal scalp, lesional scalp had higher clonality and more expanded CD8+ clones, particularly in alopecia totalis/universalis, a pattern that suggests antigenic drive. Resident alphabeta T cells in normal human skin are also sequenced, complicating scalp TCR repertoire analysis, unlike mouse skin dominated by gammadelta T cells.

With respect to this clone: The clone's antigen remains unknown. Base qualities are missing; no much larger clone stands one base away.

Library prep was done by the immunoSEQ multiplex PCR assay. To provide template for TCR sequencing, every sample had RNA extracted and reverse transcribed into cDNA. SuperScript III was used to make first-strand cDNA, primed with a 2:1 mix of oligo-dT and random hexamers. A synthetic immune receptor repertoire was used to assess amplification bias, and residual bias was removed computationally. In the original analysis: After raw reads were preprocessed to remove errors, the CDR3 was defined following IMGT conventions as running from the conserved cysteine to phenylalanine. Clonality was calculated as 1 minus Shannon entropy normalized by log2 of the number of productive unique TCRs. Whether each scalp clone was CD4 or CD8 was inferred by checking scalp TCRbeta sequences against the CD4 and CD8 repertoires from sorted blood. TCRdb re-hosts the immuneACCESS table, in-frame sequences only. Its copies lack some clones; in the studies checked, an unresolved V gene accounts for under half of them, and the cause for the rest is not known. V and J calls and clone size are given by that table; D and trimming were obtained from the DNA. The sample has over 150,000 clones on record, 45% to 70% of them singletons. The leading ten clones occupy roughly 5% of the sample.

This receptor chain uses TRBV6-4 and TRBJ1-1; the D gene lacks a confident call. The receptor's source is a human donor in good health. Sequencing input: CD8+ T cells sorted from blood. Read as DNA, the sequence is TGTGCCAGCAGTTTAGGAGGGCCCACTGAAGCTTTCTTT. This codes for CASSLGGPTEAFF.